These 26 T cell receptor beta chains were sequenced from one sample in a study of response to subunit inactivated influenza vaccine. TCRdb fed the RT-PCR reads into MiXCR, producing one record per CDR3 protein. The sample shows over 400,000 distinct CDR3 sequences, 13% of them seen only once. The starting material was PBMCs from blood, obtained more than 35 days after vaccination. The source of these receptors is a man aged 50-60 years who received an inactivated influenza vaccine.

CDR3 bases: TGTGCCAGCAGCCGGGGACTAGCGGGGCCAAGCTCCTACAATGAGCAGTTCTTC. This gives the protein CASSRGLAGPSSYNEQFF. The rearrangement links TRBV11-2 to TRBJ2-1, with 13 bases fitting TRBD2. The CDR3 loop spans 18 amino acids. Unmatched junction bases numbered 7, after V lost 5 bases and J lost 0 bases. CDR1 SGHAT and CDR2 FQNNGV come from the germline V gene.

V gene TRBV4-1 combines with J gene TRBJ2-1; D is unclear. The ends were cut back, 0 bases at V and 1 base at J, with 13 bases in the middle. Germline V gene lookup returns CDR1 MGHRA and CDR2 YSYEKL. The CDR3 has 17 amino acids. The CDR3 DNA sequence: TGCGCCAGCAGCCAAGATGGAAAGGGTCGTTCCTACAATGAGCAGTTCTTC. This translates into CASSQDGKGRSYNEQFF.

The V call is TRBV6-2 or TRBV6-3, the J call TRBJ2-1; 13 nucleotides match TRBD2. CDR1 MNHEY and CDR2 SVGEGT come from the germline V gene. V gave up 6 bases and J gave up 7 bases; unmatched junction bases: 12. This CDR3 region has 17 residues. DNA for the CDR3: TGTGCCAGCAGCTTACTAGCGGGAGGGCCGAGGCGGAATGAGCAGTTCTTC. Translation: CASSLLAGGPRRNEQFF.

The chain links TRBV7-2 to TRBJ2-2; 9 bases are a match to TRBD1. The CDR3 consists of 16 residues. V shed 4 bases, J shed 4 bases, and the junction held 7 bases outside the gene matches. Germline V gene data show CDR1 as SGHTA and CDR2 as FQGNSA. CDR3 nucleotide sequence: TGTGCCAGCAGCTCCCGGACAGGGGCGGGCACCGGGGAGCTGTTTTTT. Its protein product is CASSSRTGAGTGELFF.

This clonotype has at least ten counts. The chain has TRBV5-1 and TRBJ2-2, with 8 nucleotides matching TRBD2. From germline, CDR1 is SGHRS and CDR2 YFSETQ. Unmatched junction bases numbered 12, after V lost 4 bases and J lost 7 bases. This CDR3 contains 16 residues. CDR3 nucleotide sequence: TGCGCCAGCAGCATAGCCGGGACTAGTCGCGTCGGGGAGCTGTTTTTT. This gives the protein CASSIAGTSRVGELFF.

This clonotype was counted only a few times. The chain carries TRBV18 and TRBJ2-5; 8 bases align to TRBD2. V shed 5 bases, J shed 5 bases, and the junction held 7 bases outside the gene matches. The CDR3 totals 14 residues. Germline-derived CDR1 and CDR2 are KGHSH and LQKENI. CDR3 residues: CASSASGPVETQYF. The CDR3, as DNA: TGTGCCAGCTCAGCTAGCGGGCCAGTGGAGACCCAGTACTTC.

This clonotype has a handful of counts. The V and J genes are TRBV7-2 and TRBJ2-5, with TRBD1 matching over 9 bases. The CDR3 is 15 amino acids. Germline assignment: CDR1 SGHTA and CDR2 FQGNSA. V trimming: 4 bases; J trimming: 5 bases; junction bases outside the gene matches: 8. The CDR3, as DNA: TGTGCCAGCAGCTACGGGACAGGGAGTTGGGAGACCCAGTACTTC. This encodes CASSYGTGSWETQYF.

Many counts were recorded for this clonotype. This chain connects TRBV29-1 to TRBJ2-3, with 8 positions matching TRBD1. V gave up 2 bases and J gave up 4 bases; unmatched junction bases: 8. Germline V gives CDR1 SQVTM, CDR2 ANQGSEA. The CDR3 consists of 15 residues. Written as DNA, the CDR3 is TGCAGCGTTGAACTACGACAGGGGACCCCAGATACGCAGTATTTT. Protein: CSVELRQGTPDTQYF.

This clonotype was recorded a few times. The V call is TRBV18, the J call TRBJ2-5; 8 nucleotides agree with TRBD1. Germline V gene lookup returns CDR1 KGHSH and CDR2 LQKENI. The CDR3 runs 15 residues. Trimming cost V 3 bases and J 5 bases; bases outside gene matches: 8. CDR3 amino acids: CASSPSTGGRETQYF. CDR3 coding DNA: TGTGCCAGCTCACCTAGTACAGGGGGTCGGGAGACCCAGTACTTC.

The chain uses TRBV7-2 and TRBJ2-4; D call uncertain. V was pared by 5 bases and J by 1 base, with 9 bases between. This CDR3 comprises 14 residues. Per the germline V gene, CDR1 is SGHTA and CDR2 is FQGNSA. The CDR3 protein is CASSRTSAKNIQYF. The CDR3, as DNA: TGTGCCAGCAGCCGGACGTCGGCCAAAAACATTCAGTACTTC.

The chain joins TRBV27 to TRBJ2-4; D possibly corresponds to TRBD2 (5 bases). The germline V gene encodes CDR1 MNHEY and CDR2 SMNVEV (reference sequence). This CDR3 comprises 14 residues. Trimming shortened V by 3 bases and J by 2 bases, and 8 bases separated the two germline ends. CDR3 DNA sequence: TGTGCCAGCAGTTTCCGGGATACCAAAAACATTCAGTACTTC. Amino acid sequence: CASSFRDTKNIQYF.

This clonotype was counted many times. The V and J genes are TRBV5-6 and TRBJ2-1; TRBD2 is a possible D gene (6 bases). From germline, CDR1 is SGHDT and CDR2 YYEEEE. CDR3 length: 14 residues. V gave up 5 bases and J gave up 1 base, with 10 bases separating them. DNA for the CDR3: TGTGCCAGCAGTTCCGGGAGTTCCTACAATGAGCAGTTCTTC. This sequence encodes CASSSGSSYNEQFF.

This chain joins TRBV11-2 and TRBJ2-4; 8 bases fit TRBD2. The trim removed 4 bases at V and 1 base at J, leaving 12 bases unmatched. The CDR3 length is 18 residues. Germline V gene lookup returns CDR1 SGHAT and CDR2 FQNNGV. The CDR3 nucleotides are TGTGCCAGCAGCTCACCTCTGAGGCGGGGGGTGGCCAAAAACATTCAGTACTTC. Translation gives CASSSPLRRGVAKNIQYF.

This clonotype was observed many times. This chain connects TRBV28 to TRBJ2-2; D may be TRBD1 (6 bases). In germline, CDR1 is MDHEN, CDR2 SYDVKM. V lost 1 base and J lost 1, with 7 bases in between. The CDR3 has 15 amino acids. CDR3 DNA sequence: TGTGCCAGCAGTTTATTAGGGGGGAACACCGGGGAGCTGTTTTTT. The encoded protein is CASSLLGGNTGELFF.

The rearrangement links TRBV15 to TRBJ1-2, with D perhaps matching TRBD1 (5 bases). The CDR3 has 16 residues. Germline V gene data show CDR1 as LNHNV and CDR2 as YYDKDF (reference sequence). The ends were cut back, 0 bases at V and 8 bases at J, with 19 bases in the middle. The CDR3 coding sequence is TGTGCCACCAGCAGAGATTTGACTCGGGGGGTTGAGGGCTACACCTTC. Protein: CATSRDLTRGVEGYTF.

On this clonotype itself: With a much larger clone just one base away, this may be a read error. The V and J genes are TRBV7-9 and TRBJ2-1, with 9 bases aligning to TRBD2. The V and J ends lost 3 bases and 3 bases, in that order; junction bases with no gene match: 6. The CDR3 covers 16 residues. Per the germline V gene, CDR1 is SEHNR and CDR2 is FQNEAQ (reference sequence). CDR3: CASSLRLAEYYNEQFF. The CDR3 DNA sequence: TGTGCCAGCAGCTTGCGACTAGCGGAGTACTACAATGAGCAGTTCTTC. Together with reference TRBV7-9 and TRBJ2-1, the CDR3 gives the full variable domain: DTGVSQNPRHKITKRGQNVTFRCDPISEHNRLYWYRQTLGQGPEFLTYFQNEAQLEKSRLLSDRFSAERPKGSFSTLEIQRTEQGDSAMYLCASSLRLAEYYNEQFFGPGTRLTVL.

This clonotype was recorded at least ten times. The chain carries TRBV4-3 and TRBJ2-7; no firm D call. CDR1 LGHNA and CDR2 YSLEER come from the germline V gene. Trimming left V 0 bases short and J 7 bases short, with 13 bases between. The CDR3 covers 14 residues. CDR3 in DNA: TGCGCCAGCAGCCAAGATCCCGATATCCGGGAGCAGTACTTC. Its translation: CASSQDPDIREQYF.

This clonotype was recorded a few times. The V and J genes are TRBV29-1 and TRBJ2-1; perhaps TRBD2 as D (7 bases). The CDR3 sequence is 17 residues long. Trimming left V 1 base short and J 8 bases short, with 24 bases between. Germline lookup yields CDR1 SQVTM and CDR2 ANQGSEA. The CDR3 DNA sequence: TGCAGCGTTGAAGGCCACAACGTGGGGGGGCCTTCCCATGAGCAGTTCTTC. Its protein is CSVEGHNVGGPSHEQFF.

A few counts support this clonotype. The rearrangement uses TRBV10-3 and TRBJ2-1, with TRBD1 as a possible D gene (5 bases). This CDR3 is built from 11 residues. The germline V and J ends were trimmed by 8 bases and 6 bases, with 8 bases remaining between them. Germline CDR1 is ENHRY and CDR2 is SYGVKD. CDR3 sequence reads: CAIGAVNEQFF. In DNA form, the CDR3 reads TGTGCCATCGGGGCAGTCAATGAGCAGTTCTTC.

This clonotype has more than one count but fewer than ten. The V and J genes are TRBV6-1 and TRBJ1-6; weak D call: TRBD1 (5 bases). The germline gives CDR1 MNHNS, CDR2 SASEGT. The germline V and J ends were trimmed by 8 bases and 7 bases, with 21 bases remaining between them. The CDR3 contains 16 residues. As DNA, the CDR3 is TGTGCCAGCCACAGTTCCGTCAGGGTAGGGAATTCACCCCTCCACTTT. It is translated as CASHSSVRVGNSPLHF.

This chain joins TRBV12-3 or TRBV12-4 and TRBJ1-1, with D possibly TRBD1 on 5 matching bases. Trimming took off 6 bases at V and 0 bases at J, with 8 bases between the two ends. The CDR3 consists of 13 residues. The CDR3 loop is CASSGGLNTEAFF. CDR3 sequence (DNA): TGTGCCAGCAGCGGGGGACTGAACACTGAAGCTTTCTTT.

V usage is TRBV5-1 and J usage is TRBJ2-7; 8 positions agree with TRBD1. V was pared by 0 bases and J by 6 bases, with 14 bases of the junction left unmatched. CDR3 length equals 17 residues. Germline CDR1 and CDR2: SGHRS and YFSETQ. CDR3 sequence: CASSLDGRGHSFSEQYF. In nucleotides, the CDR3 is TGCGCCAGCAGCTTGGATGGCAGGGGGCATTCCTTTTCCGAGCAGTACTTC.

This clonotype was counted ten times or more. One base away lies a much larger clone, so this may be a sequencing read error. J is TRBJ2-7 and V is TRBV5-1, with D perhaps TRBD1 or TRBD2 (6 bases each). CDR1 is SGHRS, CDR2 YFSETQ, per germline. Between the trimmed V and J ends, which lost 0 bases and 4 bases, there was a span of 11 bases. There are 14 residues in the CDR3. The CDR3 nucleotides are TGCGCCAGCAGCTTGGCCGGGGGCGAATACGAGCAGTACTTC. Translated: CASSLAGGEYEQYF.

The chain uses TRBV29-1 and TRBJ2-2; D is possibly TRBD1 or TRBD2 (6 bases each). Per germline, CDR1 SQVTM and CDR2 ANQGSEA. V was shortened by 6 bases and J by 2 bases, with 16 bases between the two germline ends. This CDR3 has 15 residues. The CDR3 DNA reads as TGCAGCGTGGTACAGGGAGGCACAAACACCGGGGAGCTGTTTTTT. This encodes CSVVQGGTNTGELFF.

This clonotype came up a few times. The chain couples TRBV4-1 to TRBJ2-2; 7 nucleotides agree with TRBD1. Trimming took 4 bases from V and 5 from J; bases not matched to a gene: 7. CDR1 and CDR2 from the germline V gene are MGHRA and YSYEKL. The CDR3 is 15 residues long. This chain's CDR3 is CASSLHAQGTGELFF. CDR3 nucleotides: TGCGCCAGCAGCCTACATGCACAGGGGACCGGGGAGCTGTTTTTT.

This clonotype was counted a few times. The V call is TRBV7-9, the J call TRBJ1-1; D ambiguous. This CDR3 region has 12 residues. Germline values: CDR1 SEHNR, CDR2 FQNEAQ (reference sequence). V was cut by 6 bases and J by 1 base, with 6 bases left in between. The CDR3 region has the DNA TGTGCCAGCAGGACAACGAACACTGAAGCTTTCTTT. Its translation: CASRTTNTEAFF. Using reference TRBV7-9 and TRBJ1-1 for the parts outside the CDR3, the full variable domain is DTGVSQNPRHKITKRGQNVTFRCDPISEHNRLYWYRQTLGQGPEFLTYFQNEAQLEKSRLLSDRFSAERPKGSFSTLEIQRTEQGDSAMYLCASRTTNTEAFFGQGTRLTVV.